This TCR beta chain derives from a study of early T cells in non-severe SARS-CoV-2 infection. Study-wide background: Sequencing used unsorted whole-blood bulk RNA, so chains lack pairing.

The protocol attached unique molecular identifiers to individual cDNA molecules. A single record per CDR3 protein comes from TCRdb applying MiXCR to the 5' RACE reads. Seen here are about 80,000 distinct CDR3 sequences, 10% to 15% observed once, and the top ten hold approximately 3.6%. Trimming took off 10 bases at V and 3 bases at J, with 10 bases between the two ends. The CDR3 loop spans 13 amino acids. Germline V gene data show CDR1 as MNHNS and CDR2 as SASEGT. Source material: whole blood. The chain is built from TRBV6-1 and TRBJ1-6; the D gene is possibly TRBD1 (6 bases). The receptor comes from an adult who was a healthcare worker with PCR-confirmed SARS-CoV-2 infection or an uninfected control (not recorded which). CDR3 DNA: TGTGCCACCCGGGACAACTATAATTCACCCCTCCACTTT. The encoded protein is CATRDNYNSPLHF.